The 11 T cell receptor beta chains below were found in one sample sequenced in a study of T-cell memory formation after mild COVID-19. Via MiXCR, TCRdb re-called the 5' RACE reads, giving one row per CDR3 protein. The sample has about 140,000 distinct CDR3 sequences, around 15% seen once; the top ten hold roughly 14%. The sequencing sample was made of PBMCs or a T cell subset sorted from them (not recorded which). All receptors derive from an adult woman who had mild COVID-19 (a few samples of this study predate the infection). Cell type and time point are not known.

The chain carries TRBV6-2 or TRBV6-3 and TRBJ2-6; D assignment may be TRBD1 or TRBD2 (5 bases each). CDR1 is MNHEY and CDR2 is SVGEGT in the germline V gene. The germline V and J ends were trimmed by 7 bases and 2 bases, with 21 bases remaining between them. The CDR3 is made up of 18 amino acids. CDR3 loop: CASKTRGPSQPGANVLTF. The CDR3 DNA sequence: TGTGCCAGCAAGACCCGGGGCCCAAGCCAACCTGGGGCCAACGTCCTGACTTTC.

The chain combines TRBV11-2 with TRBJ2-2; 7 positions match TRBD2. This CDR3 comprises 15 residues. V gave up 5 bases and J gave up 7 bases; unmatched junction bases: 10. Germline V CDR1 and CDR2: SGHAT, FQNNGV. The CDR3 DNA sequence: TGTGCCAGCAGCCGCCGAACTAGCGCCATCGGGGAGCTGTTTTTT. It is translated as CASSRRTSAIGELFF.

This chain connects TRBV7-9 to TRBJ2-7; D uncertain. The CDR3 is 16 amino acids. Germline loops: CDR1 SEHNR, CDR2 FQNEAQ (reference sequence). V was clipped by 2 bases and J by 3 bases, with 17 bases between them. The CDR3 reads CASSLFFSSGFYEQYF. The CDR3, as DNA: TGTGCCAGCAGCTTATTTTTTAGTAGTGGCTTCTACGAGCAGTACTTC.

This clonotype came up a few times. The CDR3 loop reads CASSLAPLRGGRARTDTQYF. The CDR3 coding sequence is TGTGCCAGCAGCTTAGCCCCGCTGAGGGGCGGGAGGGCCAGGACAGATACGCAGTATTTT. The gene calls are TRBV7-2 and TRBJ2-3; 9 bases fit TRBD2. CDR1 is SGHTA and CDR2 is FQGNSA in the germline V gene. The CDR3 has 20 amino acids. J lost 3 bases, V lost 0 bases, and 16 bases had no gene match.

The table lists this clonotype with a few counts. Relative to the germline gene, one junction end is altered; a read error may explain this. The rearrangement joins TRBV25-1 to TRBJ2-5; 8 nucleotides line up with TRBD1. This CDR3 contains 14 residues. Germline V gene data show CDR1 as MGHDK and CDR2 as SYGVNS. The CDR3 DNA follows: TGTGCCAGCCGGACAGGGAGTTTACAAGTGACCCAGTACTTC. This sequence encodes CASRTGSLQVTQYF.

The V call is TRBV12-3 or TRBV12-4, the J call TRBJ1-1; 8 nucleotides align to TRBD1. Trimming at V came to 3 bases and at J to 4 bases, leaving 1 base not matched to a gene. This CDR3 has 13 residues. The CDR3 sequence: CASSFQGATEAFF. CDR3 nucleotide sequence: TGTGCCAGCAGTTTTCAGGGGGCCACTGAAGCTTTCTTT.

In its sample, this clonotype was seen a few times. In DNA form, the CDR3 reads TGTGCCAGCAGCCAAGGGTGGAGTAGCGGACTCTACGAGCAGTACTTC. The encoded protein is CASSQGWSSGLYEQYF. The genes are TRBV3-1 and TRBJ2-7; D is possibly TRBD2 (6 bases). With 1 base removed from V and 3 bases from J, the gap between germline ends came to 16 bases. Looked up from germline, CDR1 is LGHDT and CDR2 is YNNKEL (reference sequence). CDR3 length: 16 amino acids.

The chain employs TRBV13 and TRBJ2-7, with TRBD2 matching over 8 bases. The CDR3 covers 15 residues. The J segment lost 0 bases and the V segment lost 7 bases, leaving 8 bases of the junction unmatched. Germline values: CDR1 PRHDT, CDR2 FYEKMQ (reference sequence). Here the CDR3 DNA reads TGTGCCAGCAACCGGGAGGGACGGAGCTCCTACGAGCAGTACTTC. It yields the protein CASNREGRSSYEQYF. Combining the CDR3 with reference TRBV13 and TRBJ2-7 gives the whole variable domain AAGVIQSPRHLIKEKRETATLKCYPIPRHDTVYWYQQGPGQDPQFLISFYEKMQSDKGSIPDRFSAQQFSDYHSELNMSSLELGDSALYFCASNREGRSSYEQYFGPGTRLTVT.

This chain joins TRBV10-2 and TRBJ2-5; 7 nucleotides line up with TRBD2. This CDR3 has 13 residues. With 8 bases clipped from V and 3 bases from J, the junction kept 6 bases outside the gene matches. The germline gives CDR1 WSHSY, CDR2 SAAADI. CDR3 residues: CASASSGKETQYF. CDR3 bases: TGCGCCAGCGCCTCTAGCGGAAAAGAGACCCAGTACTTC.

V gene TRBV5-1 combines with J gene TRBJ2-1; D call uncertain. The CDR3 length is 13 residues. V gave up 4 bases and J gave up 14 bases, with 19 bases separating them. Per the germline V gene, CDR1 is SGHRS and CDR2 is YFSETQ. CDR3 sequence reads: CASSLLGRVGKFF. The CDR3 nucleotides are TGCGCCAGCAGCCTCCTAGGTAGAGTTGGGAAGTTCTTC.

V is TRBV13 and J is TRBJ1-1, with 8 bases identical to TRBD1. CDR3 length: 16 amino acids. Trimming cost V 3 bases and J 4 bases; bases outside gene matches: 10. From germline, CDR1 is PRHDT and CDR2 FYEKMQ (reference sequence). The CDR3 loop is CASSFPLDREGTEAFF. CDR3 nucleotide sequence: TGTGCCAGCAGCTTCCCCCTGGACAGGGAGGGCACTGAAGCTTTCTTT.